This T cell receptor beta chain is drawn from a study of blood T cell repertoires in COVID-19 (dated by TCRdb to 2018 to 2020). Regarding the complete study: Collaborator samples came from the United States, Italy and Spain and covered acute and convalescent phases of COVID-19. A freely available public database, intended as a resource for researchers studying the immune response to SARS-CoV-2, is where the repertoires were released. Where available, HLA class I and class II types were obtained from metadata supplied by the sample provider rather than from assay-based typing. The dataset comprised deeply sampled blood TCRbeta repertoires from subjects exposed to, actively infected with, or recovered from COVID-19. The material from the prospective study consisted of cDNA or gDNA derived from T cells, B-cell-depleted T cells, or PBMCs. The samples were drawn from two sources: the first 160 participants of the ongoing ImmuneRACE study, and about 1,300 subjects contributed by 6 global collaborators. Nearly every sample came with metadata listing a de-identified subject ID, COVID-19 status, age in years and sex. General study outcomes and caveats: The amount of clinical and demographic metadata varied by source and participant and was provided uncurated.

TCRbeta CDR3 regions were amplified from genomic DNA by means of the immunoSEQ Assay, a bias-controlled multiplex PCR. The authors processed their data as follows. Nucleated cell counts per sample were estimated from amplification of reference gene primers within the assay. Sequence reads were collapsed and filtered to measure the absolute abundance of every unique TCRbeta CDR3 rearrangement. For each sample, productive Simpson clonality was calculated as the square root of Simpson's diversity index over productive rearrangements. Here the immuneACCESS table is served through TCRdb, limited to in-frame sequences with V and J called. Missing clones are a known gap in these copies; in checked studies unresolved V genes cover under half, and the rest lacks a known reason. V and J calls and clone size are those listed in that table; D and trimming were worked out from the DNA. Within this sample are about 190,000 clones, with approximately 90% of them counted one time only. Clones ranked in the top ten supply approximately 4% of the sample.

In the germline V gene, CDR1 corresponds to KGHSH and CDR2 to LQKENI. Inclusive of the bounding cysteine and phenylalanine, the CDR3 is 15 residues long. CDR3 DNA is the only sequence kept; it has 45 bases, read in frame from the first base. V is pruned by 3 bases and J by 4 bases, leaving 6 bases of the junction without a gene match. As regards this clone: The antigen it recognizes is unknown. No base quality values were provided; no much bigger clone lies one nucleotide off.

Collaborating institutions collected whole blood in K2EDTA tubes following their own protocols. Collaborator samples were shipped for TCRbeta analysis as frozen whole blood, isolated PBMCs, or DNA extracted from either sample type. The chain is assembled from TRBV18 and TRBJ1-5, with TRBD1 identical over 7 junction bases. The TCR sequence derives from a human donor in a cohort sampled during active COVID-19. The sample consisted of peripheral blood. Here is the DNA: TGTGCCAGCTCACCCCTCTGGGACAGTAATCAGCCCCAGCATTTT. This translates into CASSPLWDSNQPQHF.